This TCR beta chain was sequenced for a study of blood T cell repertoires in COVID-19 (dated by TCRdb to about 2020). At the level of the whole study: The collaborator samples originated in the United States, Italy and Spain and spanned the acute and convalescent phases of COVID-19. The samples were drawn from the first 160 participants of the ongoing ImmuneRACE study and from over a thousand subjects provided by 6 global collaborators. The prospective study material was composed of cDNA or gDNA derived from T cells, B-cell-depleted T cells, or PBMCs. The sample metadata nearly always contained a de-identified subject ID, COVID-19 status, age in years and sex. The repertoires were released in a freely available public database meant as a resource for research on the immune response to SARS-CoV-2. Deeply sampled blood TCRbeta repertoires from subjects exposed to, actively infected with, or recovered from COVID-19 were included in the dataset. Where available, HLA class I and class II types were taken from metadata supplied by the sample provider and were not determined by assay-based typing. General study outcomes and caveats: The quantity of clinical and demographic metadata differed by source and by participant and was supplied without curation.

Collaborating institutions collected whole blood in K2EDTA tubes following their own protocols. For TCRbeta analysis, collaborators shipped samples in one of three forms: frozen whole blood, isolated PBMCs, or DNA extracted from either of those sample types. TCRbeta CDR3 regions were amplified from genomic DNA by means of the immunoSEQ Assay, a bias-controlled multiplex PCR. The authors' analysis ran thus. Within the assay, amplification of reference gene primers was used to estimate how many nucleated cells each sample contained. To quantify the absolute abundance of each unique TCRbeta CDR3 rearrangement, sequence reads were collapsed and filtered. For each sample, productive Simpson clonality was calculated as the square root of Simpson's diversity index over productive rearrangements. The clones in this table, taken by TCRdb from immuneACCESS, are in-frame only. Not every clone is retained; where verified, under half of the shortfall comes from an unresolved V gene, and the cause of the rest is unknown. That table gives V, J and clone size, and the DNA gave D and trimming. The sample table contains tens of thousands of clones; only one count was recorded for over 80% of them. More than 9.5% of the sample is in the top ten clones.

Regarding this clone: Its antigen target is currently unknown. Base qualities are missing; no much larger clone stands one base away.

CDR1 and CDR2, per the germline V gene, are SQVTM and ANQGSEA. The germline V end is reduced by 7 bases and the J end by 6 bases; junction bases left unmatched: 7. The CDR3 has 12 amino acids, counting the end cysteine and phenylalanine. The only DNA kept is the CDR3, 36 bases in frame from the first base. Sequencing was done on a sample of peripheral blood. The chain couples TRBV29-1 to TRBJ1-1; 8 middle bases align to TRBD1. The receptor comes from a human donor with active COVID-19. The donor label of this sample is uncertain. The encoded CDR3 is CSAGIQGAEAFF. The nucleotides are TGCAGCGCCGGGATACAGGGGGCTGAAGCTTTCTTT.